The 12 T cell receptor beta chains given below trace back to one sample, sequenced in a study of T cell repertoires in cytomegalovirus infection. TCRdb redid the calling of the reads with MiXCR, one entry per CDR3 protein. The repertoire includes approximately 290,000 distinct CDR3 sequences, roughly a quarter of them detected once, and roughly 13% sits in the top ten. Sequencing was performed on PBMCs. Source of these receptors: a human donor in good health (CMV status not recorded). Some clones in this sample may be carry-over from other donors' samples.

The sample holds many counts of this clonotype. This chain links TRBV7-2 with TRBJ2-1, with a tentative D call TRBD1 (6 bases). The germline gives CDR1 SGHTA, CDR2 FQGNSA. CDR3 size: 16 residues. The ends were cut back, 5 bases at V and 3 bases at J, with 17 bases in the middle. The CDR3 is CASSSKGLGGYNEQFF. The CDR3 nucleotides read TGTGCCAGCAGCAGCAAGGGGTTAGGGGGCTACAATGAGCAGTTCTTC.

The rearrangement uses TRBV6-2 or TRBV6-3 and TRBJ2-3; D call uncertain. The CDR3 spans 15 residues. The germline gives CDR1 MNHEY, CDR2 SVGEGT. Trimming took off 7 bases at V and 1 base at J, with 15 bases between the two ends. In nucleotides, the CDR3 is TGTGCCAGCACCCAAGACCGGTCTGGCACAGATACGCAGTATTTT. Translating gives CASTQDRSGTDTQYF.

This clonotype was picked up a small number of times. The V and J genes are TRBV27 and TRBJ2-7; the D gene is possibly TRBD1 (5 bases). CDR1 is MNHEY, CDR2 SMNVEV, per germline (reference sequence). V lost 1 base and J lost 3, with 16 bases in between. The length of the CDR3 is 16 residues. The DNA of the CDR3 is TGTGCCAGCAGTTTATTTTTCCAGGGCGCCCACTACGAGCAGTACTTC. It yields the protein CASSLFFQGAHYEQYF.

This clonotype was counted between two and nine times. The rearrangement uses TRBV28 and TRBJ1-5, with 7 bases that match TRBD1. The germline V gene encodes CDR1 MDHEN and CDR2 SYDVKM. This CDR3 has 14 amino acids. V trimming: 3 bases; J trimming: 6 bases; junction bases outside the gene matches: 5. In nucleotides, the CDR3 is TGTGCCAGCAGTTTGACAGGGACGTTTCAGCCCCAGCATTTT. Translated, it gives CASSLTGTFQPQHF.

The chain couples TRBV20-1 to TRBJ2-6; no clear D gene. Germline loops: CDR1 DFQATT, CDR2 SNEGSKA (reference sequence). With 0 bases removed from V and 0 bases from J, the gap between germline ends came to 9 bases. The CDR3 is made up of 16 amino acids. CDR3 protein: CSARDGQISGANVLTF. As DNA, the CDR3 is TGCAGTGCTAGAGATGGGCAGATCTCTGGGGCCAACGTCCTGACTTTC.

The chain links TRBV29-1 to TRBJ2-5, with TRBD1 matching 8 bases. V lost 8 bases and J lost 7; bases outside the gene matches: 9. In germline, CDR1 is SQVTM, CDR2 ANQGSEA. The CDR3 runs 12 residues. The CDR3 loop reads CSTGQGMATQYF. The DNA of the CDR3 is TGCAGCACCGGACAGGGAATGGCGACCCAGTACTTC.

This chain links TRBV28 with TRBJ2-1, with 7 nucleotides matching TRBD2. Trimming at V came to 6 bases and at J to 0 bases, leaving 8 bases not matched to a gene. Germline CDR1 is MDHEN and CDR2 is SYDVKM. The CDR3 is made up of 16 amino acids. CDR3 loop: CASRMGGLISYNEQFF. The CDR3 DNA sequence: TGTGCCAGCAGAATGGGGGGACTAATCTCCTACAATGAGCAGTTCTTC.

A few counts support this clonotype. The chain has TRBV5-6 and TRBJ2-7; D is perhaps TRBD1 or TRBD2 (5 bases each). V was trimmed by 0 bases and J by 2 bases, leaving 9 bases between them. This CDR3 contains 14 residues. Germline assignment: CDR1 SGHDT and CDR2 YYEEEE. CDR3 in DNA: TGTGCCAGCAGCTTGGACAGGACTCCCTACGAGCAGTACTTC. Amino acid sequence: CASSLDRTPYEQYF. Using reference TRBV5-6 and TRBJ2-7 for the parts outside the CDR3, the full variable domain is DAGVTQSPTHLIKTRGQQVTLRCSPKSGHDTVSWYQQALGQGPQFIFQYYEEEERQRGNFPDRFSGHQFPNYSSELNVNALLLGDSALYLCASSLDRTPYEQYFGPGTRLTVT.

The rearrangement links TRBV11-2 to TRBJ1-1, with D maybe TRBD1 (6 bases). The germline CDR1 and CDR2 sequences are SGHAT and FQNNGV. The CDR3 is made up of 17 amino acids. The V end was cut by 7 bases, the J end by 2 bases, with 23 bases between. This CDR3 reads CASTLSVGLGANTEAFF. The CDR3, as DNA: TGTGCCAGCACCCTGAGCGTTGGGTTGGGGGCAAACACTGAAGCTTTCTTT.

This chain joins TRBV20-1 and TRBJ2-7; the match to TRBD1 covers 8 bases. J lost 4 bases, V lost 6 bases, and 11 bases had no gene match. Germline-derived CDR1 and CDR2 are DFQATT and SNEGSKA (reference sequence). This CDR3 spans 14 amino acids. CDR3 sequence: CSAGIGQGGYEQYF. CDR3 in DNA: TGCAGTGCCGGGATTGGACAGGGAGGATACGAGCAGTACTTC.

This chain uses TRBV23-1 with TRBJ1-1; the D gene is possibly TRBD1 (5 bases). TRBV23-1 is labeled an ORF, and its function is uncertain. This CDR3 is built from 13 residues. Trimming pared 7 bases from V and 5 bases from J, leaving 14 bases between. CDR3 sequence reads: CASNQQEGTEAFF. The CDR3 nucleotides read TGCGCCAGCAACCAACAGGAGGGGACTGAAGCTTTCTTT.

The rearrangement joins TRBV6-6 to TRBJ2-7, with 13 nucleotides matching TRBD2. This CDR3 contains 15 residues. V shed 4 bases and J 2 bases; nucleotides not matched to a gene: 2. The V gene's germline CDR1 is MNHNY and CDR2 SVGAGI (reference sequence). In nucleotides, the CDR3 is TGTGCCAGCAGTTGGGGACTAGCGGGGACCTACGAGCAGTACTTC. Amino acid sequence: CASSWGLAGTYEQYF.